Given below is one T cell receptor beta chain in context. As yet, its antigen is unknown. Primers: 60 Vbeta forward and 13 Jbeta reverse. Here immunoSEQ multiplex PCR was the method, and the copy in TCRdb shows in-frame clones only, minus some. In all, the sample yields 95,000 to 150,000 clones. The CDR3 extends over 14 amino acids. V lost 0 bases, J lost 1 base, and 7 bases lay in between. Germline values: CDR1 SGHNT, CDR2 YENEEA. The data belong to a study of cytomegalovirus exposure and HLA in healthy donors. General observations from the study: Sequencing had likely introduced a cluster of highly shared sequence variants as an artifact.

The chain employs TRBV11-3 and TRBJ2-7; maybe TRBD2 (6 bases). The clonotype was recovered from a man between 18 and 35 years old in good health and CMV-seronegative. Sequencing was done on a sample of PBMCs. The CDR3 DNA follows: TGTGCCAGCAGCTTAGATCGGGGGTCCTACGAGCAGTACTTC. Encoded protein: CASSLDRGSYEQYF.